These 7 T cell receptor beta chains share one sample of origin, sequenced in a study of tumor-infiltrating lymphocytes in primary liver carcinoma. Production of TCR beta cDNA used around 0.45 ug total RNA together with a constant-region primer. Amplification in three nested multiplex PCR rounds with slightly modified ARM-PCR gave rise to TCR beta libraries. Forward primers for TRBV1-TRBV30 and a C-beta reverse primer served the first two PCR rounds, at roughly 10 cycles each. MiXCR, applied by TCRdb to the multiplex PCR reads, yields one record per CDR3 protein. The data hold 37,000 or so distinct CDR3 sequences, with approximately 71% observed a single time. Unsorted bulk tissue of roughly 17-33 mg yielded co-extracted RNA and DNA. Sequenced: tumor-adjacent normal liver tissue. These receptors were taken from a man aged 40-55 years with primary liver carcinoma and hepatitis B virus infection.

The chain couples TRBV20-1 to TRBJ2-7; tentatively, D is TRBD1 (5 bases). The CDR3 sequence is 15 residues long. Germline-derived CDR1 and CDR2 are DFQATT and SNEGSKA (reference sequence). With 0 bases removed from V and 0 bases from J, the gap between germline ends came to 12 bases. The CDR3 region has the DNA TGCAGTGCTAGAGATCTGGACGACAGCTCCTACGAGCAGTACTTC. This sequence encodes CSARDLDDSSYEQYF.

Notes on this clonotype: The junction shows a germline mismatch at one end, possibly a read error. This chain joins TRBV6-5 and TRBJ2-1; possibly TRBD2 for D (6 bases). Germline V gene lookup returns CDR1 MNHEY and CDR2 SVGAGI. The CDR3 covers 17 residues. For the CDR3, the DNA is TGTGCCAGCGAGTTGAGTGGAGGGAGTTTCTCCTACAAAGAGCAGTTCTTC. Translating it yields CASELSGGSFSYKEQFF.

This clonotype was observed many times. The rearrangement uses TRBV30 and TRBJ2-7; 7 bases agree with TRBD1. Losses at the gene ends were 2 bases for V and 5 bases for J; bases not matched to a gene: 9. The CDR3 consists of 14 residues. Germline V gene sequence: CDR1 GTSNPN, CDR2 SVGIG (reference sequence). The CDR3 loop reads CAWSNIGTVDEQYF. The CDR3 DNA reads TGTGCCTGGAGTAATATCGGGACAGTGGACGAGCAGTACTTC. Full variable domain (missing parts from reference TRBV30 and TRBJ2-7): SQTIHQWPATLVQPVGSPLSLECTVEGTSNPNLYWYRQAAGRGLQLLFYSVGIGQISSEVPQNLSASRPQDRQFILSSKKLLLSDSGFYLCAWSNIGTVDEQYFGPGTRLTVT.

The rearrangement uses TRBV7-9 and TRBJ2-5, with a weak D call TRBD2 (5 bases). Germline V gene sequence: CDR1 SEHNR, CDR2 FQNEAQ (reference sequence). Trimming removed 8 bases from V and 5 bases from J, with 18 bases in between. The CDR3 contains 14 residues. CDR3 in amino acids: CASGRGRVEETQYF. CDR3 sequence (DNA): TGTGCCAGCGGCCGCGGGCGAGTGGAGGAGACCCAGTACTTC.

CDR3 coding DNA: TGCAGCGTTCGGTGGGGCGCGACCGTAGCTTTCTTT. It encodes CSVRWGATVAFF. The chain combines TRBV29-1 with TRBJ1-1; D may be TRBD1 (5 bases). V lost 5 bases, J lost 10 bases, and 17 bases lay in between. The V gene's germline CDR1 is SQVTM and CDR2 ANQGSEA. CDR3 length equals 12 residues. The full variable domain, rest sourced from reference TRBV29-1 and TRBJ1-1, is SAVISQKPSRDICQRGTSLTIQCQVDSQVTMMFWYRQQPGQSLTLIATANQGSEATYESGFVIDKFPISRPNLTFSTLTVSNMSPEDSSIYLCSVRWGATVAFFGQGTRLTVV.

This chain links TRBV25-1 with TRBJ1-2, with 7 bases fitting TRBD1. Germline trimming cut 7 bases from V and 2 bases from J; bases unmatched to any gene: 10. From germline, CDR1 is MGHDK and CDR2 SYGVNS. The CDR3 has 15 residues. The CDR3 sequence is CASITTGRGNYGYTF. The CDR3 DNA is TGTGCCAGCATTACGACAGGGAGAGGGAACTATGGCTACACCTTC.

Relative to its sample, this clonotype is medium-sized. The chain joins TRBV12-3 or TRBV12-4 to TRBJ2-1; TRBD1 matches at 7 bases. V lost 6 bases to trimming and J lost 4 bases; unmatched junction nucleotides: 9. The CDR3 length is 15 residues. The CDR3 DNA sequence: TGTGCCAGCAGGGGGTCGGGACAGCCATACAATGAGCAGTTCTTC. Translated, it gives CASRGSGQPYNEQFF.